This T cell receptor (beta chain) was captured in a study of cytomegalovirus exposure and HLA in healthy donors. Study-wide points: Three chains linked to CMV were shown in vitro to be specific for CMV antigens.

The primer mix had 60 Vbeta and 13 Jbeta primers. The assay was immunoSEQ multiplex PCR, and TCRdb's table has in-frame clones only and misses some. Seen here are around 110,000 clones, about four fifths observed once, and the top ten hold around 4.5%. This CDR3 comprises 15 residues. The J segment lost 5 bases and the V segment lost 5 bases, leaving 9 bases of the junction unmatched. The germline V gene has CDR1 SGHAT and CDR2 FQDESV (reference sequence). Regarding this clone: Its target is not known.

Each donor was healthy, and each was a bone marrow donor. This chain joins TRBV11-1 and TRBJ2-5; 9 bases match TRBD2. This clonotype was obtained from a man aged 30 to 39 in good health and CMV-seropositive. The sequencing input was PBMCs. As DNA, the CDR3 is TGTGCCAGCAGCGCCAAGGAGCGGGGGGAGGAGACCCAGTACTTC. It is translated as CASSAKERGEETQYF.